This entry features one T cell receptor (beta chain) sequence. In the original analysis: Quantification of nucleated cells was approximated via reference gene primer amplification. This table comes from immunoSEQ multiplex PCR, and its TCRdb copy is limited to in-frame clones, with some not included. Clone size and the V and J calls come from that table; the DNA yielded D and trimming. Of 100,000 to 120,000 clones detected, less than 85% appear once; the ten largest clones hold 1.8%. The record originates from a study of blood T cell repertoires in COVID-19. Study in general: PBMCs, B-cell-depleted T cells, or T cells were the source of the cDNA or gDNA that made up the material.

J gave up 3 bases and V 1 base, and 2 bases lay outside the gene matches. The CDR3 contains 14 residues. Germline V gene sequence: CDR1 SGHAT, CDR2 FQNNGV. The sequenced sample was peripheral blood. The sequence was collected from a woman in her thirties or forties with acute or convalescent COVID-19. The chain carries TRBV11-2 and TRBJ1-1; 7 positions agree with TRBD1. CDR3 loop: CASSLAGTDTEAFF. CDR3 nucleotides: TGTGCCAGCAGCTTAGCAGGGACAGACACTGAAGCTTTCTTT.